The T cell receptor beta chain under discussion was sequenced for a study of blood T cell repertoires in COVID-19 (dated by TCRdb to between 2020 and 2021). As for the study more broadly: Samples covering the acute and convalescent phases of COVID-19 were provided by collaborators in the United States, Italy and Spain. Where available, HLA class I and class II types were obtained from metadata supplied by the sample provider rather than from assay-based typing. Samples came from the ongoing ImmuneRACE study (first 160 participants) plus 1,254 subjects from 6 global collaborators. A freely available public database, intended as a resource for researchers studying the immune response to SARS-CoV-2, is where the repertoires were released. The dataset comprised deeply sampled blood TCRbeta repertoires from subjects exposed to, actively infected with, or recovered from COVID-19. Sample metadata almost always included a de-identified subject ID, COVID-19 status, age in years and sex. The prospective study material was composed of cDNA or gDNA derived from T cells, B-cell-depleted T cells, or PBMCs.

TCRbeta CDR3 regions were amplified from genomic DNA by means of the immunoSEQ Assay, a bias-controlled multiplex PCR. Per the authors' processing: Nucleated cell counts per sample were estimated from amplification of reference gene primers within the assay. To quantify the absolute abundance of each unique TCRbeta CDR3 rearrangement, sequence reads were collapsed and filtered. For each sample, productive Simpson clonality was calculated as the square root of Simpson's diversity index across productive rearrangements. TCRdb stores this immuneACCESS table with in-frame sequences only. Part of the clones is absent; in the studies checked, under half of the shortfall reflects unresolved V genes, and no reason is known for the rest. The V and J calls and clone size were taken over from that table, and D and trimming were inferred from the DNA. The sample table holds around 300,000 clones, of which 85% to 90% were seen once. 3% to 4% of the sample comes from the top ten.

Whole blood was collected in K2EDTA tubes by collaborating institutions according to the institutions' own protocols. For TCRbeta analysis, collaborators shipped samples in one of three forms: frozen whole blood, isolated PBMCs, or DNA extracted from either of those sample types. General findings and caveats noted by the study authors: How much clinical and demographic metadata was included differed by source and by participant, and the metadata was provided uncurated.

Concerning this clone itself: The antigen it binds to is not known. Base quality data are lacking; no much larger clone is found one base away.

The sample was peripheral blood. This TCR derives from a woman aged 45-60 years with active or convalescent COVID-19.

The sequence in DNA is TGTGCCAGCAGTTTGGACAGGAACACTGAAGCTTTCTTT. It is translated as CASSLDRNTEAFF. The receptor chain draws on TRBV2 and TRBJ1-1; TRBD1 is a possible D gene, resting on 6 matching bases. Inclusive of the bounding cysteine and phenylalanine, the CDR3 is 13 residues long. Only the CDR3 DNA stays, 39 bases, in frame from base 1. Looking up the germline V gene yields CDR1 SNHLY and CDR2 FYNNEI. V is cut by 5 bases and J by 1 base, and the space between the germline ends is 8 bases.